Included here is one TCR beta chain sequence, with context. These data come from a study of blood T cell repertoires in COVID-19. Germline CDR1 and CDR2: LNHDA and SQIVND (reference sequence). The CDR3 length is 13 residues. Trimming pared 2 bases from V and 5 bases from J, leaving 6 bases between. Authors' data handling: The authors estimated nucleated cell counts from reference gene primer amplification. The protocol was immunoSEQ multiplex PCR, while the TCRdb copy is restricted to in-frame clones and leaves out a portion. V and J calls and clone size are as listed in that table; D and trimming were resolved from the DNA. The table includes about 53,000 clones, 89% detected once.

This clonotype originated in a man aged 55 to 70 with active COVID-19. This sequence joins TRBV19 and TRBJ2-2; weak D call: TRBD1 (5 bases). Sequencing was done on a sample of peripheral blood. CDR3 loop: CASSIKGTGELFF. The CDR3, as DNA: TGTGCCAGTAGTATAAAGGGGACCGGGGAGCTGTTTTTT.